The 27 T cell receptor beta chains below were found in one sample sequenced in a study of shared clonotypes between healthy human individuals. Assay used: immunoSEQ multiplex PCR; TCRdb lists only in-frame clones, some missing. This table holds under 1,100,000 clones, 70% to 80% found once. Sequencing was done on a sample of memory CD4+ T cells sorted from blood. Subset in this sample: CD45RA-negative fraction. These receptors originate from a man between 18 and 35 years old in good health.

In this sample, this clone turned up a few times. This chain connects TRBV4-2 to TRBJ2-3, with TRBD2 matching 7 bases. The CDR3 runs to 16 residues. Looked up from germline, CDR1 is LGHNA and CDR2 is YNFKEQ. Trimming cost V 0 bases and J 0 bases; bases outside gene matches: 3. The CDR3, as DNA: TGTGCCAGCAGCCAAGATGGGGGGGTTAGCACAGATACGCAGTATTTT. It yields the protein CASSQDGGVSTDTQYF.

This clone was counted between two and nine times. The chain employs TRBV28 and TRBJ1-1; 7 bases match TRBD1. The CDR3 is made up of 13 amino acids. Germline V CDR1 and CDR2: MDHEN, SYDVKM. V was pared by 2 bases and J by 12 bases, with 9 bases of the junction left unmatched. The CDR3, as DNA: TGTGCCAGCAGTTTACGGTTAGGGGGCGGTACTTTCTTT. Translation: CASSLRLGGGTFF. Full variable domain (rest looked up from reference TRBV28 and TRBJ1-1): DVKVTQSSRYLVKRTGEKVFLECVQDMDHENMFWYRQDPGLGLRLIYFSYDVKMKEKGDIPEGYSVSREKKERFSLILESASTNQTSMYLCASSLRLGGGTFFGQGTRLTVV.

The chain has TRBV4-2 and TRBJ2-2; D possibly uses TRBD1 or TRBD2 (7 bases each). CDR1 and CDR2 (germline): LGHNA, YNFKEQ. Trimming pared 1 base from V and 3 bases from J, leaving 12 bases between. The CDR3 contains 16 residues. CDR3 nucleotide sequence: TGTGCCAGCAGCCAAGGCTCAGGGGGGGACACCGGGGAGCTGTTTTTT. As protein: CASSQGSGGDTGELFF.

This clone came up once. The chain employs TRBV11-3 and TRBJ2-7, with 9 nucleotides matching TRBD2. V trimming: 1 base; J trimming: 1 base; junction bases outside the gene matches: 2. The CDR3 is 15 residues long. The germline CDR1 and CDR2 sequences are SGHNT and YENEEA. As DNA, the CDR3 is TGTGCCAGCAGCTTAGGAGCGGGAGGTTCCTACGAGCAGTACTTC. Protein: CASSLGAGGSYEQYF.

V usage is TRBV6-5 and J usage is TRBJ1-5, with D tentatively TRBD1 (5 bases). Trimming took off 0 bases at V and 6 bases at J, with 6 bases between the two ends. Per germline, CDR1 MNHEY and CDR2 SVGAGI. The CDR3 has 13 residues. The CDR3 protein is CASSYSGVQPQHF. The CDR3 region has the DNA TGTGCCAGCAGTTACTCAGGGGTTCAGCCCCAGCATTTT.

The chain combines TRBV2 with TRBJ2-7; D gene ambiguous. CDR3 length equals 13 residues. The germline CDR1 and CDR2 sequences are SNHLY and FYNNEI. V lost 6 bases and J lost 3, with 12 bases in between. The CDR3 sequence is CASSVGSDYEQYF. In DNA, the CDR3 is TGTGCCAGCAGCGTTGGGTCCGACTACGAGCAGTACTTC. Complete variable domain (other parts from reference TRBV2 and TRBJ2-7): EPEVTQTPSHQVTQMGQEVILRCVPISNHLYFYWYRQILGQKVEFLVSFYNNEISEKSEIFDDQFSVERPDGSNFTLKIRSTKLEDSAMYFCASSVGSDYEQYFGPGTRLTVT.

A remark on this clone: One end of the junction fails to match germline, which may point to a read error. Other DNA sequences within the sample encode an identical CDR3. The chain uses TRBV5-5 and TRBJ1-4; tentatively, D is TRBD1 (5 bases). The CDR3 consists of 13 residues. Germline assignment: CDR1 SGHKS and CDR2 YYEKEE (reference sequence). The CDR3 spells CASSLGPNEKLFF. As DNA, the CDR3 is TGTGCCAGCAGTTTGGGACCTAATGAAAAACTGTTTTTT.

The chain employs TRBV6-1 and TRBJ1-3; D is possibly TRBD1 (6 bases). This CDR3 region has 12 residues. Looked up from germline, CDR1 is MNHNS and CDR2 is SASEGT. The V and J ends lost 10 bases and 5 bases respectively, with 12 bases between them. In nucleotides, the CDR3 is TGTGCCACTACGGACAGACGAAACACCATATATTTT. This sequence encodes CATTDRRNTIYF.

The rearrangement uses TRBV7-2 and TRBJ2-1, with D unclear. V dropped 8 bases and J dropped 5 bases, with 7 bases sitting between them. Germline lookup yields CDR1 SGHTA and CDR2 FQGNSA. This CDR3 region has 11 residues. CDR3 region: CASRTNNEQFF. In DNA form, the CDR3 reads TGTGCCAGCCGTACTAACAATGAGCAGTTCTTC.

This chain connects TRBV19 to TRBJ1-6; D remains unclear. The CDR3 runs 15 residues. Trimming stripped 5 bases from V and 5 bases from J, with 13 bases between. Germline V gene lookup returns CDR1 LNHDA and CDR2 SQIVND (reference sequence). The CDR3 reads CASSPRTEDNSPLHF. DNA for the CDR3: TGTGCCAGTAGTCCGCGGACCGAAGATAATTCACCCCTCCACTTT. Together with reference TRBV19 and TRBJ1-6, the CDR3 gives the full variable domain: DGGITQSPKYLFRKEGQNVTLSCEQNLNHDAMYWYRQDPGQGLRLIYYSQIVNDFQKGDIAEGYSVSREKKESFPLTVTSAQKNPTAFYLCASSPRTEDNSPLHFGNGTRLTVT.

Points on this clone: This may come from a read error, since a much larger clone is one base off. Other DNA sequences of this sample code for an identical CDR3. This chain connects TRBV2 to TRBJ1-1; D is uncertain. The CDR3 extends over 12 amino acids. Germline V lookup: CDR1 SNHLY, CDR2 FYNNEI. The CDR3 DNA follows: TGTGCCAGCAGTGAATCGGGCACTGAGGCTTTCTTT. Amino acid sequence: CASSESGTEAFF.

V is TRBV5-1 and J is TRBJ1-4, with D possibly matching TRBD1 (6 bases). Per the germline V gene, CDR1 is SGHRS and CDR2 is YFSETQ. V was clipped by 3 bases and J by 2 bases, with 11 bases between them. The CDR3 is made up of 15 amino acids. The CDR3 protein is CASSSQGMTNEKLFF. Written as DNA, the CDR3 is TGCGCCAGCAGCTCACAGGGTATGACTAATGAAAAACTGTTTTTT. The whole variable domain, remainder taken from reference TRBV5-1 and TRBJ1-4, is KAGVTQTPRYLIKTRGQQVTLSCSPISGHRSVSWYQQTPGQGLQFLFEYFSETQRNKGNFPGRFSGRQFSNSRSEMNVSTLELGDSALYLCASSSQGMTNEKLFFGSGTQLSVL.

The chain combines TRBV19 with TRBJ2-5; D is ambiguous. V dropped 2 bases and J dropped 5 bases, with 12 bases sitting between them. Germline V gives CDR1 LNHDA, CDR2 SQIVND (reference sequence). CDR3 size: 14 residues. This CDR3 reads CASSINPSRETQYF. Written as DNA, the CDR3 is TGTGCCAGTAGTATAAACCCCTCCCGGGAGACCCAGTACTTC. The full variable domain, its missing parts supplied by reference TRBV19 and TRBJ2-5, is DGGITQSPKYLFRKEGQNVTLSCEQNLNHDAMYWYRQDPGQGLRLIYYSQIVNDFQKGDIAEGYSVSREKKESFPLTVTSAQKNPTAFYLCASSINPSRETQYFGPGTRLLVL.

V usage is TRBV7-8 and J usage is TRBJ1-3; D gene ambiguous. Germline CDR1 SGHVS, CDR2 FQNEAQ. Trimming shortened V by 5 bases and J by 6 bases, and 14 bases separated the two germline ends. The CDR3 loop spans 14 amino acids. DNA of the CDR3: TGTGCCAGCAGCAGGACCGGCGTTGAAAACACCATATATTTT. Translating it yields CASSRTGVENTIYF. Filled out from reference TRBV7-8 and TRBJ1-3, the complete variable domain reads GAGVSQSPRYKVAKRGQDVALRCDPISGHVSLFWYQQALGQGPEFLTYFQNEAQLDKSGLPSDRFFAERPEGSVSTLKIQRTQQEDSAVYLCASSRTGVENTIYFGEGSWLTVV.

CDR3 sequence: CASSMRGIASTDTQYF. CDR3 DNA: TGTGCCAGTAGTATGAGGGGGATAGCTAGCACAGATACGCAGTATTTT. J is TRBJ2-3 and V is TRBV19; tentatively, D is TRBD1 (6 bases). CDR3 size: 16 residues. Germline values: CDR1 LNHDA, CDR2 SQIVND (reference sequence). V was clipped by 3 bases and J by 0 bases, with 13 bases between them.

This clone was observed a few times. The genes are TRBV19 and TRBJ1-5, with D possibly matching TRBD1 (6 bases). The length of the CDR3 is 13 residues. Germline CDR1 LNHDA, CDR2 SQIVND (reference sequence). The V gene lost 6 bases and the J gene lost 6 bases, with 12 bases spanning the gap. CDR3 residues: CASSWGASQPQHF. The CDR3 region has the DNA TGTGCCAGTAGCTGGGGGGCGAGTCAGCCCCAGCATTTT. Full variable domain (outside the CDR3, taken from reference TRBV19 and TRBJ1-5): DGGITQSPKYLFRKEGQNVTLSCEQNLNHDAMYWYRQDPGQGLRLIYYSQIVNDFQKGDIAEGYSVSREKKESFPLTVTSAQKNPTAFYLCASSWGASQPQHFGDGTRLSIL.

This sequence joins TRBV7-3 and TRBJ2-3; D tentatively fits TRBD1 or TRBD2 (5 bases each). V lost 4 bases, J lost 4 bases, and 15 bases lay in between. There are 15 residues in the CDR3. The germline gives CDR1 SGHTA, CDR2 FQGTGA. CDR3 residues: CASSSSGTPADTQYF. As DNA, the CDR3 is TGTGCCAGCAGCTCCTCCGGGACGCCGGCAGATACGCAGTATTTT.

This clone was observed a handful of times. The chain joins TRBV4-1 to TRBJ1-5; tentative D call: TRBD1 (5 bases). CDR1 and CDR2 (germline): MGHRA, YSYEKL. The CDR3 contains 15 residues. V was trimmed by 2 bases and J by 4 bases, leaving 12 bases between them. The CDR3, as DNA: TGCGCCAGCAGCCAAAGGGGAGCGGGAAATCAGCCCCAGCATTTT. Its protein product is CASSQRGAGNQPQHF.

V usage is TRBV7-8 and J usage is TRBJ2-1; TRBD2 matches 8 bases. Unmatched junction bases numbered 11, after V lost 4 bases and J lost 6 bases. Germline V CDR1 and CDR2: SGHVS, FQNEAQ. The CDR3 covers 16 residues. The CDR3 reads CASSSRGGPRSNEQFF. The CDR3 region has the DNA TGTGCCAGCAGCTCACGGGGGGGCCCACGGTCCAATGAGCAGTTCTTC.

In its sample, this clone was seen once. This rearrangement joins TRBV4-1 to TRBJ2-7, with D tentatively TRBD2 (5 bases). The germline gives CDR1 MGHRA, CDR2 YSYEKL. V lost 0 bases, J lost 7 bases, and 16 bases lay in between. CDR3 length equals 15 residues. CDR3 region: CASSQEARMRGEQYF. The CDR3 DNA is TGCGCCAGCAGCCAAGAGGCCAGGATGAGAGGGGAGCAGTACTTC.

In its sample, this clone was seen a few times. The genes are TRBV28 and TRBJ1-3; tentatively, D is TRBD1 (5 bases). Germline V gene sequence: CDR1 MDHEN, CDR2 SYDVKM. V gave up 8 bases and J gave up 4 bases, with 12 bases separating them. The CDR3 loop spans 13 amino acids. The CDR3 nucleotides read TGTGCCAGCGGGGACGGTTTAGGAAACACCATATATTTT. It translates to CASGDGLGNTIYF.

This sequence joins TRBV27 and TRBJ2-1; D gene unclear. V lost 1 base to trimming and J lost 5 bases, with 12 bases between them. CDR1 and CDR2 from the germline V gene are MNHEY and SMNVEV (reference sequence). There are 15 residues in the CDR3. CDR3: CASSLLAQRNNEQFF. Written as DNA, the CDR3 is TGTGCCAGCAGTTTATTGGCTCAGAGGAACAATGAGCAGTTCTTC.

This clone was recorded a few times. V usage is TRBV4-1 and J usage is TRBJ1-5; D call uncertain. Per the germline V gene, CDR1 is MGHRA and CDR2 is YSYEKL. The V end lost 2 bases, the J end lost 4 bases, and 6 bases lay between the germline ends. The CDR3 length is 13 residues. This chain's CDR3 is CASSQNENQPQHF. DNA of the CDR3: TGCGCCAGCAGCCAAAACGAAAATCAGCCCCAGCATTTT.

This chain connects TRBV4-1 to TRBJ1-2; no reliable D call. V lost 4 bases, J lost 1 base, and 13 bases lay in between. The CDR3 is made up of 15 amino acids. The germline V gene encodes CDR1 MGHRA and CDR2 YSYEKL. CDR3 region: CASSPAEGINYGYTF. DNA of the CDR3: TGCGCCAGCAGCCCAGCCGAAGGGATTAACTATGGCTACACCTTC.

This clone was recorded a few times. Other DNA variants within this sample encode the same CDR3. V gene TRBV30 combines with J gene TRBJ1-1, with 9 positions matching TRBD1. The CDR3 is made up of 13 amino acids. The trim removed 0 bases at V and 4 bases at J, leaving 0 bases unmatched. Germline V gene lookup returns CDR1 GTSNPN and CDR2 SVGIG (reference sequence). The CDR3 loop is CAWSVQGATEAFF. Here the CDR3 DNA reads TGTGCCTGGAGTGTACAGGGGGCCACTGAAGCTTTCTTT.

The rearrangement joins TRBV30 to TRBJ2-7; a possible D gene is TRBD2 (6 bases). V lost 2 bases and J 3 bases, leaving 11 bases between the germline ends. CDR1 is GTSNPN and CDR2 is SVGIG in the germline V gene (reference sequence). The CDR3 covers 13 residues. The CDR3 loop is CAWSSRLGYEQYF. As DNA, the CDR3 is TGTGCCTGGAGTTCGAGACTAGGCTACGAGCAGTACTTC.

V is TRBV9 and J is TRBJ2-3, with D unclear. The CDR3 runs 14 residues. The V gene lost 0 bases and the J gene lost 1 base, with 6 bases spanning the gap. The V gene's germline CDR1 is SGDLS and CDR2 YYNGEE. CDR3 in amino acids: CASSVGPRTDTQYF. CDR3 DNA: TGTGCCAGCAGCGTAGGACCGCGCACAGATACGCAGTATTTT.